This T cell receptor (beta chain) was captured in a study of beta chain features in type 1 diabetes. The overall study: Across every sample, some 110 million sorted cells were examined in total.

Researchers reported sorting CD4+ naive, central memory, regulatory and stem cell-like memory cells via CD45RO/CCR7/CD25/CD127/CD95/CD27. Findings and limits, study-wide: A cDNA-based sequencing approach could over-represent cells with high TCR expression.

About this clone: What it recognizes is unknown.

What was sequenced were expressed TCRB transcripts, since all of the isolated RNA had been reverse transcribed. Using immunoSEQ multiplex PCR, the repertoire was profiled, and TCRdb retains in-frame clones only, with some absent. The data show roughly 610,000 clones, around 16% seen once. The receptor was isolated from a man aged 18-30 years in good health. The sequencing sample was made of naive CD4+ T cells from blood.

CDR3 region: CASSKDRGEQYF. The CDR3, as DNA: TGTGCCAGCAGCAAGGACAGGGGAGAGCAGTACTTC. V and J are TRBV7-9 and TRBJ2-7; TRBD1 aligns across 9 bases. V shed 5 bases, J shed 7 bases, and the junction held 3 bases outside the gene matches. Looked up from germline, CDR1 is SEHNR and CDR2 is FQNEAQ (reference sequence). The CDR3 totals 12 residues. The complete variable domain, with remaining parts taken from reference TRBV7-9 and TRBJ2-7, reads DTGVSQNPRHKITKRGQNVTFRCDPISEHNRLYWYRQTLGQGPEFLTYFQNEAQLEKSRLLSDRFSAERPKGSFSTLEIQRTEQGDSAMYLCASSKDRGEQYFGPGTRLTVT.